The 20 T cell receptor beta chains given below trace back to one sample, sequenced in a study of early T cells in non-severe SARS-CoV-2 infection. From the 5' RACE reads, TCRdb called clonotypes with MiXCR, one entry per CDR3 protein. The data show approximately 19,000 distinct CDR3 sequences, with 5% seen just once and under 8.5% held by the top ten. Sequencing was carried out using whole blood. These receptors were obtained from an adult who was a healthcare worker with PCR-confirmed SARS-CoV-2 infection or an uninfected control (not recorded which).

This chain joins TRBV5-1 and TRBJ1-1; D is ambiguous. Germline V gene lookup returns CDR1 SGHRS and CDR2 YFSETQ. CDR3 length: 14 residues. V lost 5 bases and J lost 0, with 11 bases in between. CDR3 DNA: TGCGCCAGCAGGGAGACGGTACTGAACACTGAAGCTTTCTTT. Translating gives CASRETVLNTEAFF.

This clonotype showed up many times. Relative to the germline gene, one junction end is altered; a read error may explain this. V is TRBV25-1 and J is TRBJ1-3; D unresolved. This CDR3 is built from 16 residues. Germline-derived CDR1 and CDR2 are MGHDK and SYGVNS. The CDR3 here is CASSEVGSSSGNTIYF. CDR3 coding DNA: TGCGCCAGCAGTGAAGTGGGCAGCTCCTCTGGAAACACCATATATTTT. Supplemented by reference TRBV25-1 and TRBJ1-3, the full variable domain reads EADIYQTPRYLVIGTGKKITLECSQTMGHDKMYWYQQDPGMELHLIHYSYGVNSTEKGDLSSESTVSRIRTEHFPLTLESARPSHTSQYLCASSEVGSSSGNTIYFGEGSWLTVV.

This clonotype was seen many times. The rearrangement joins TRBV20-1 to TRBJ1-5; D is perhaps TRBD1 (6 bases). Germline CDR1 reads DFQATT; CDR2 reads SNEGSKA (reference sequence). This CDR3 is 16 amino acids long. With 1 base removed from V and 0 bases from J, the gap between germline ends came to 13 bases. CDR3 sequence (DNA): TGCAGTGCTAGAGGAGGACAGTTTTATAGCAATCAGCCCCAGCATTTT. Translation: CSARGGQFYSNQPQHF.

The sample holds many counts of this clonotype. The chain recombines TRBV7-9 with TRBJ2-1; D might be TRBD2 (5 bases). The germline V gene encodes CDR1 SEHNR and CDR2 FQNEAQ (reference sequence). V gave up 1 base and J gave up 5 bases, with 18 bases separating them. CDR3 length: 17 amino acids. The CDR3 bases are TGTGCCAGCAGCTTAGTTCGGCGGTCGTCTAGCCACAATGAGCAGTTCTTC. The encoded protein is CASSLVRRSSSHNEQFF.

There are a few counts of this clonotype. The V gene is TRBV3-1, the J gene TRBJ1-4; no firm D call. Germline values: CDR1 LGHDT, CDR2 YNNKEL (reference sequence). Trimming took off 8 bases at V and 8 bases at J, with 18 bases between the two ends. The CDR3 runs 14 residues. CDR3 region: CASGDRDSAEKLFF. CDR3 nucleotides: TGTGCCAGCGGAGACCGGGATTCGGCGGAAAAACTGTTTTTT.

This clonotype has ten or more counts. In nucleotides, the CDR3 is TGTGCCAGCAGTTCCCCCGGGAGGATCGCAGAGACCCAGTACTTC. Translating it yields CASSSPGRIAETQYF. This chain joins TRBV6-6 and TRBJ2-5, with 7 bases identical to TRBD2. V was pared by 4 bases and J by 4 bases, with 9 bases of the junction left unmatched. The CDR3 sequence is 15 residues long. CDR1 is MNHNY, CDR2 SVGAGI, per germline (reference sequence).

The table lists this clonotype with many counts. V gene TRBV27 combines with J gene TRBJ1-1, with a tentative D call TRBD1 (6 bases). There are 12 residues in the CDR3. CDR1 and CDR2 (germline): MNHEY, SMNVEV (reference sequence). Trimming left V 6 bases short and J 8 bases short, with 13 bases between. CDR3 in DNA: TGTGCCAGCAGCCTACAGGGAAGGGAAGCTTTCTTT. This sequence encodes CASSLQGREAFF.

V usage is TRBV4-3 and J usage is TRBJ2-1; 7 bases fit TRBD2. Germline V gives CDR1 LGHNA, CDR2 YSLEER. The CDR3 runs 16 residues. J lost 7 bases, V lost 0 bases, and 9 bases had no gene match. DNA of the CDR3: TGCGCCAGCAGCCAAGAATGGGGCGGGAGTAGGAATGAGCAGTTCTTC. Amino acids: CASSQEWGGSRNEQFF.

This clonotype was recorded many times. J is TRBJ2-1 and V is TRBV24-1; TRBD2 matches 7 bases. There are 16 residues in the CDR3. Germline CDR1 reads KGHDR; CDR2 reads SFDVKD. The trim removed 3 bases at V and 2 bases at J, leaving 6 bases unmatched. CDR3 sequence: CATSDRLAGAYNEQFF. The CDR3 nucleotides read TGTGCCACCAGTGATAGGCTTGCGGGAGCCTACAATGAGCAGTTCTTC.

This clonotype appeared a few times. The chain joins TRBV5-6 to TRBJ2-7; the D gene could be TRBD1 or TRBD2 (5 bases each). This CDR3 has 16 amino acids. Trimming stripped 1 base from V and 5 bases from J, with 19 bases between. Germline V lookup: CDR1 SGHDT, CDR2 YYEEEE. Here the CDR3 DNA reads TGTGCCAGCAGCTTGAATCAGGCCCCCCGAGGGGACGAGCAGTACGTC. Translated, it gives CASSLNQAPRGDEQYV.

This clonotype appeared many times. The rearrangement links TRBV7-8 to TRBJ2-5; 7 nucleotides align to TRBD1. The CDR3 runs to 14 residues. V lost 4 bases, J lost 5 bases, and 7 bases stayed unmatched. Germline V gene sequence: CDR1 SGHVS, CDR2 FQNEAQ. The CDR3 protein is CASSSRQGRETQYF. Written as DNA, the CDR3 is TGTGCCAGCAGCTCCAGACAGGGCAGGGAGACCCAGTACTTC.

This clonotype was counted ten times or more. The V and J genes are TRBV12-3 or TRBV12-4 and TRBJ2-7, with 9 bases that match TRBD2. Trimming removed 7 bases from V and 0 bases from J; junction bases left unmatched: 7. This CDR3 is 15 amino acids long. The CDR3 here is CASTSREGLSYEQYF. In DNA form, the CDR3 reads TGTGCCAGCACCTCGCGGGAGGGCCTCTCCTACGAGCAGTACTTC.

This clonotype was recorded many times. V is TRBV18 and J is TRBJ2-5, with 7 bases fitting TRBD1. CDR1 and CDR2 (germline): KGHSH, LQKENI. This CDR3 contains 14 residues. J was trimmed by 3 bases and V by 6 bases; bases with no gene match: 7. This CDR3 is CASSDRSPKETQYF. The CDR3 bases are TGTGCCAGCTCGGACAGGAGCCCGAAAGAGACCCAGTACTTC.

This clonotype appeared a few times. V usage is TRBV24-1 and J usage is TRBJ2-1, with TRBD1 identical over 7 bases. CDR3 length: 14 amino acids. Germline CDR1 KGHDR, CDR2 SFDVKD. The junction had 7 bases not matched to a gene; V was cut back by 4 bases and J by 8 bases. The CDR3 protein is CATSDSTGIDEQFF. CDR3 DNA: TGTGCCACCAGTGACTCGACAGGGATCGATGAGCAGTTCTTC.

This clonotype was found many times. The chain carries TRBV12-3 or TRBV12-4 and TRBJ2-3, with 12 positions matching TRBD2. The CDR3 totals 15 residues. Unmatched junction bases numbered 7, after V lost 6 bases and J lost 6 bases. The CDR3 nucleotides are TGTGCCAGCAGCCGGACTAGCGGGACCTGGGATACGCAGTATTTT. Its protein is CASSRTSGTWDTQYF.

This clonotype was found many times. The V gene is TRBV6-5, the J gene TRBJ1-1, with TRBD1 identical over 7 bases. V shed 6 bases and J 0 bases; nucleotides not matched to a gene: 4. This CDR3 has 14 residues. Germline values: CDR1 MNHEY, CDR2 SVGAGI. The CDR3 nucleotides read TGTGCCAGCAGCTACGACAGGGTGAACACTGAAGCTTTCTTT. Residues: CASSYDRVNTEAFF.

This clonotype was recorded at least ten times. V and J are TRBV3-1 and TRBJ1-1; D ambiguous. The V gene's germline CDR1 is LGHDT and CDR2 YNNKEL (reference sequence). Trimming removed 2 bases from V and 0 bases from J, with 13 bases in between. CDR3 length: 16 amino acids. The CDR3 nucleotides read TGTGCCAGCAGCCAAATGCTAACACCCATGAACACTGAAGCTTTCTTT. This sequence encodes CASSQMLTPMNTEAFF.

This clonotype was seen ten or more times. This chain connects TRBV19 to TRBJ2-1; weak D call: TRBD2 (5 bases). V gave up 5 bases and J gave up 5 bases, with 13 bases separating them. The CDR3 totals 14 residues. Germline assignment: CDR1 LNHDA and CDR2 SQIVND (reference sequence). The CDR3 DNA reads as TGTGCCAGTAGTCGCGGTGGGAGTAACAATGAGCAGTTCTTC. Translating gives CASSRGGSNNEQFF.

This clonotype was counted at least ten times. The chain carries TRBV27 and TRBJ2-3; 10 bases line up with TRBD2. The CDR3 length is 16 residues. From germline, CDR1 is MNHEY and CDR2 SMNVEV (reference sequence). The V gene end was trimmed by 5 bases and the J gene end by 1 base; junction bases not matched to a gene: 6. This chain's CDR3 is CASSPLTSGRTDTQYF. CDR3 sequence (DNA): TGTGCCAGCAGTCCACTGACTAGCGGGCGCACAGATACGCAGTATTTT.

This clonotype was counted many times. The chain links TRBV11-3 to TRBJ2-1; 11 bases align to TRBD2. From germline, CDR1 is SGHNT and CDR2 YENEEA. Germline trimming cut 8 bases from V and 0 bases from J; bases unmatched to any gene: 6. This CDR3 contains 16 residues. CDR3 sequence: CASGLAGGLSYNEQFF. CDR3 nucleotide sequence: TGTGCCAGCGGTCTAGCGGGAGGTCTCTCCTACAATGAGCAGTTCTTC.